Below, 24 T cell receptor beta chains from the same sample are listed, as sequenced in a study of blood T cell repertoires in COVID-19. Data came from immunoSEQ multiplex PCR; TCRdb stores just in-frame clones and leaves some out. The repertoire includes about 65,000 clones, more than 80% of them detected once, and under 15% sits in the top ten. The sample comprised peripheral blood. All receptors derive from an older man with acute or convalescent COVID-19.

The CDR3 nucleotides read TGTGCCAGCAGCTTAACACAGGACCCTGGAAACACCATATATTTT. It translates to CASSLTQDPGNTIYF. The chain combines TRBV11-2 with TRBJ1-3; TRBD1 might be the D (5 bases). The CDR3 is made up of 15 amino acids. Between the trimmed V and J ends, which lost 2 bases and 2 bases, there was a span of 10 bases. The V gene's germline CDR1 is SGHAT and CDR2 FQNNGV.

This chain connects TRBV27 to TRBJ1-2, with a weak D call TRBD1 (5 bases). Germline values: CDR1 MNHEY, CDR2 SMNVEV (reference sequence). The CDR3 spans 14 residues. V dropped 5 bases and J dropped 1 base, with 11 bases sitting between them. The CDR3 loop reads CASSNTGYNYGYTF. The CDR3 DNA sequence: TGTGCCAGCAGTAATACAGGTTATAACTATGGCTACACCTTC.

This clone was found once. The chain is built from TRBV2 and TRBJ1-4, with D hard to call. The germline V gene encodes CDR1 SNHLY and CDR2 FYNNEI. This CDR3 region has 14 residues. The V end was cut by 3 bases, the J end by 7 bases, with 12 bases between. The CDR3 region is CASSDMREVEKLFF. DNA for the CDR3: TGTGCCAGCAGTGACATGAGGGAGGTTGAAAAACTGTTTTTT. The full variable domain, in which reference TRBV2 and TRBJ1-4 provide the parts outside the CDR3, is EPEVTQTPSHQVTQMGQEVILRCVPISNHLYFYWYRQILGQKVEFLVSFYNNEISEKSEIFDDQFSVERPDGSNFTLKIRSTKLEDSAMYFCASSDMREVEKLFFGSGTQLSVL.

In the case of this clone: One end of the junction fails to match germline, which may point to a read error. The chain recombines TRBV2 with TRBJ2-1; 10 bases agree with TRBD2. This CDR3 comprises 11 residues. The V gene's germline CDR1 is SNHLY and CDR2 FYNNEI. Here the CDR3 reads CASRDTSGALF. The DNA for the CDR3 is TGTGCCAGCAGGGATACTAGCGGGGCTCTCTTC. Combining the CDR3 with reference TRBV2 and TRBJ2-1 gives the whole variable domain EPEVTQTPSHQVTQMGQEVILRCVPISNHLYFYWYRQILGQKVEFLVSFYNNEISEKSEIFDDQFSVERPDGSNFTLKIRSTKLEDSAMYFCASRDTSGALFGPGTRLTVL.

The rearrangement links TRBV10-3 to TRBJ2-7, with 8 bases matching TRBD1. V was clipped by 3 bases and J by 5 bases; unmatched bases: 9. The CDR3 has 15 residues. The germline gives CDR1 ENHRY, CDR2 SYGVKD. CDR3 in amino acids: CAISDEFRGLNEQYF. The CDR3 DNA sequence: TGTGCCATCAGTGATGAATTCAGGGGGCTAAACGAGCAGTACTTC.

V and J are TRBV29-1 and TRBJ2-7; D perhaps matches TRBD1 (6 bases). Trimming took 4 bases from V and 6 from J, leaving 7 bases between them. The CDR3 sequence is 10 residues long. From germline, CDR1 is SQVTM and CDR2 ANQGSEA. Here the CDR3 DNA reads TGCAGCGTTGCAGGGGTCGAGCAGTACTTC. Protein product: CSVAGVEQYF.

The rearrangement joins TRBV6-5 to TRBJ2-5; 8 bases map to TRBD2. The CDR3 runs to 15 residues. V shed 6 bases, J shed 2 bases, and the junction held 8 bases outside the gene matches. CDR1 and CDR2 (germline): MNHEY, SVGAGI. The CDR3 DNA sequence: TGTGCCAGCAGAGCGACTAGCGCTCCACAAGAGACCCAGTACTTC. As protein: CASRATSAPQETQYF.

The chain employs TRBV10-1 and TRBJ2-3, with 8 bases matching TRBD2. The CDR3 contains 14 residues. V lost 7 bases to trimming and J lost 2 bases; unmatched junction nucleotides: 5. The germline V gene encodes CDR1 WNHNN and CDR2 SYGVQD (reference sequence). The CDR3 nucleotides read TGCGCCAGCAAGAGCGGGGGCAACACAGATACGCAGTATTTT. It encodes CASKSGGNTDTQYF.

The chain uses TRBV18 and TRBJ2-3; unclear D gene. The germline CDR1 and CDR2 sequences are KGHSH and LQKENI. The CDR3 runs to 15 residues. V was shortened by 2 bases and J by 0 bases, with 9 bases between the two germline ends. The CDR3 reads CASSPISGSTDTQYF. The CDR3 DNA reads TGTGCCAGCTCACCAATATCCGGGAGCACAGATACGCAGTATTTT.

V is TRBV6-4 and J is TRBJ2-2; D unresolved. The V and J ends lost 6 bases and 0 bases respectively, with 20 bases between them. This CDR3 spans 18 amino acids. Germline CDR1 reads MRHNA; CDR2 reads SNTAGT. CDR3 DNA: TGTGCCAGCAGCGTCAGGCATGAAATCGTGCCGAACACCGGGGAGCTGTTTTTT. Residues: CASSVRHEIVPNTGELFF.

Here the CDR3 reads CASSLSSTSPTPQHF. DNA of the CDR3: TGTGCCAGCAGCTTAAGTTCCACTTCCCCAACCCCCCAGCATTTT. This chain connects TRBV7-9 to TRBJ1-5; unclear D gene. In germline, CDR1 is SEHNR, CDR2 FQNEAQ (reference sequence). Trimming pared 2 bases from V and 10 bases from J, leaving 18 bases between. The CDR3 extends over 15 amino acids.

The V call is TRBV24-1, the J call TRBJ2-3; D is unresolved. CDR3 length equals 16 residues. Germline assignment: CDR1 KGHDR and CDR2 SFDVKD. Deletions cut 0 bases from V and 0 bases from J, with 9 bases between. In DNA form, the CDR3 reads TGTGCCACCAGTGATTTGTCAGGCGCTAGCACAGATACGCAGTATTTT. It encodes CATSDLSGASTDTQYF.

The V call is TRBV11-3, the J call TRBJ2-7, with 8 positions matching TRBD2. CDR3 length: 14 amino acids. CDR1 SGHNT and CDR2 YENEEA come from the germline V gene. V lost 6 bases, J lost 3 bases, and 7 bases stayed unmatched. The CDR3 loop reads CASSYGTRDYEQYF. DNA for the CDR3: TGTGCCAGCAGTTACGGGACTAGAGACTACGAGCAGTACTTC.

This clone appeared many times. The gene calls are TRBV5-1 and TRBJ2-5; a weak D match, TRBD1 (5 bases). CDR1 is SGHRS and CDR2 is YFSETQ in the germline V gene. Trimming took off 1 base at V and 0 bases at J, with 7 bases between the two ends. The CDR3 is made up of 14 amino acids. CDR3 protein: CASSLLTDQETQYF. CDR3 nucleotides: TGCGCCAGCAGCTTGTTGACAGACCAAGAGACCCAGTACTTC.

This chain joins TRBV6-5 and TRBJ2-7; D call uncertain. The CDR3 contains 12 residues. Trimming pared 3 bases from V and 9 bases from J, leaving 12 bases between. The germline gives CDR1 MNHEY, CDR2 SVGAGI. The CDR3 DNA is TGTGCCAGCAGTTATTACCGGTTCTGGCAGTACTTC. Its translation is CASSYYRFWQYF.

The rearrangement links TRBV19 to TRBJ2-1; the match to TRBD2 covers 12 bases. The germline gives CDR1 LNHDA, CDR2 SQIVND (reference sequence). V was clipped by 1 base and J by 11 bases; unmatched bases: 6. The CDR3 is made up of 15 amino acids. CDR3 amino acids: CASSIGTSGDHKQFF. In DNA form, the CDR3 reads TGTGCCAGTAGTATAGGGACTAGCGGGGACCATAAGCAGTTCTTC.

To note about this clone: The junction departs from the called germline gene at one end, perhaps through a read error. This chain connects TRBV5-1 to TRBJ1-2; D might be TRBD1 (5 bases). CDR3 size: 13 residues. The germline gives CDR1 SGHRS, CDR2 YFSETQ. This CDR3 reads CASSLGGGVGYTF. CDR3 sequence (DNA): TGCGCCAGCAGTTTGGGGGGAGGCGTTGGCTACACCTTC. Full variable domain (missing parts from reference TRBV5-1 and TRBJ1-2): KAGVTQTPRYLIKTRGQQVTLSCSPISGHRSVSWYQQTPGQGLQFLFEYFSETQRNKGNFPGRFSGRQFSNSRSEMNVSTLELGDSALYLCASSLGGGVGYTFGSGTRLTVV.

The genes are TRBV18 and TRBJ2-4; D call uncertain. CDR1 is KGHSH and CDR2 is LQKENI in the germline V gene. The CDR3 is made up of 14 amino acids. V lost 2 bases and J 0 bases, leaving 5 bases between the germline ends. DNA of the CDR3: TGTGCCAGCTCACCAGAGTTAGCCAAAAACATTCAGTACTTC. Translating it yields CASSPELAKNIQYF.

As DNA, the CDR3 is TGCAGCGGTCACATGAACACTGAAGCTTTCTTT. Translated: CSGHMNTEAFF. The chain links TRBV29-1 to TRBJ1-1; the D is unclear. The V end lost 7 bases, the J end lost 0 bases, and 6 bases lay between the germline ends. Germline loops: CDR1 SQVTM, CDR2 ANQGSEA. CDR3 length: 11 residues. Together with reference TRBV29-1 and TRBJ1-1, the CDR3 gives the full variable domain: SAVISQKPSRDICQRGTSLTIQCQVDSQVTMMFWYRQQPGQSLTLIATANQGSEATYESGFVIDKFPISRPNLTFSTLTVSNMSPEDSSIYLCSGHMNTEAFFGQGTRLTVV.

The rearrangement uses TRBV7-9 and TRBJ2-3; TRBD1 matches at 8 bases. This CDR3 is 16 amino acids long. Germline CDR1 reads SEHNR; CDR2 reads FQNEAQ (reference sequence). V lost 2 bases, J lost 6 bases, and 10 bases stayed unmatched. The CDR3 loop is CASSLRVGQETDTQYF. DNA for the CDR3: TGTGCCAGCAGCTTACGGGTGGGACAGGAAACCGATACGCAGTATTTT.

This clone was detected a few times. The CDR3 loop is CASSLRQGEQFF. DNA for the CDR3: TGTGCCAGCAGCCTGAGACAGGGAGAGCAGTTCTTC. The chain uses TRBV9 and TRBJ2-1; 7 nucleotides match TRBD1. V was clipped by 4 bases and J by 10 bases; unmatched bases: 5. The germline V gene encodes CDR1 SGDLS and CDR2 YYNGEE. This CDR3 has 12 residues.

The V gene is TRBV7-2, the J gene TRBJ2-3; D is possibly TRBD2 (6 bases). The germline V gene encodes CDR1 SGHTA and CDR2 FQGNSA. The CDR3 extends over 15 amino acids. V was shortened by 6 bases and J by 0 bases, with 13 bases between the two germline ends. For the CDR3, the DNA is TGTGCCAGCAGAAAGGATGGGACTAGCACAGATACGCAGTATTTT. Amino acids: CASRKDGTSTDTQYF.

This clone was seen only a few times. V is TRBV2 and J is TRBJ1-1; D remains unclear. The CDR3 runs 14 residues. In germline, CDR1 is SNHLY, CDR2 FYNNEI. V was cut by 7 bases and J by 4 bases, with 16 bases left in between. CDR3 nucleotide sequence: TGTGCCAGCAAGGCACCGGGAAGCGGCACTGAAGCTTTCTTT. Encoded protein: CASKAPGSGTEAFF.

The V gene is TRBV4-2, the J gene TRBJ1-6; D uncertain. In germline, CDR1 is LGHNA, CDR2 YNFKEQ. Between the trimmed V and J ends, which lost 0 bases and 14 bases, there was a span of 11 bases. This CDR3 is built from 13 residues. CDR3 region: CASSQDLSVSLHF. The CDR3 DNA sequence: TGTGCCAGCAGCCAAGATCTTAGCGTATCCCTCCACTTT.